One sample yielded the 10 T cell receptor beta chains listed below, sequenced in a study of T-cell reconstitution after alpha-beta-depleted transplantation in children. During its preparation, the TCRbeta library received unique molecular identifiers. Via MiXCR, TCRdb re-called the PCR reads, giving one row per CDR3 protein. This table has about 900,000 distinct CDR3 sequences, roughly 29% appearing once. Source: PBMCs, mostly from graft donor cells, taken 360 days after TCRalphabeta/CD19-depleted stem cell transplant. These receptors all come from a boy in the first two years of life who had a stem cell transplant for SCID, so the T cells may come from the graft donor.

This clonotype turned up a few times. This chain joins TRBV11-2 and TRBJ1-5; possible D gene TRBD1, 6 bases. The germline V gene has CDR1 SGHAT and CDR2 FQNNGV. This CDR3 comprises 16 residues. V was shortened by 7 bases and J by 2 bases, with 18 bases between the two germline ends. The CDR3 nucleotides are TGTGCCAGCACCCCTCAGGGGCAAAGGGGCAATCAGCCCCAGCATTTT. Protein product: CASTPQGQRGNQPQHF.

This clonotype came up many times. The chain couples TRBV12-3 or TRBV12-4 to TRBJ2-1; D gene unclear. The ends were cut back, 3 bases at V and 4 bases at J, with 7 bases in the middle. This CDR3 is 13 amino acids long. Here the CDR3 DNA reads TGTGCCAGCAGTTTCTTACCTTACAATGAGCAGTTCTTC. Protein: CASSFLPYNEQFF.

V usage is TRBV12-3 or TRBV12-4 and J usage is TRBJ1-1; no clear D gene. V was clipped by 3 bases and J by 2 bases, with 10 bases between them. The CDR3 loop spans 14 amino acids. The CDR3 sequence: CASSLMVKNTEAFF. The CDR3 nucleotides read TGTGCCAGCAGTTTGATGGTTAAAAACACTGAAGCTTTCTTT.

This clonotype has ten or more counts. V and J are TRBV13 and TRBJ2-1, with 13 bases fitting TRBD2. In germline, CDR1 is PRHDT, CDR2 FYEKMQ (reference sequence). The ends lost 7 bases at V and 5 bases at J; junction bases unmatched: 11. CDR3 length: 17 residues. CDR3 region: CASTPGGLAGAHNEQFF. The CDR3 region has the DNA TGTGCCAGCACCCCAGGTGGACTAGCGGGGGCCCACAATGAGCAGTTCTTC.

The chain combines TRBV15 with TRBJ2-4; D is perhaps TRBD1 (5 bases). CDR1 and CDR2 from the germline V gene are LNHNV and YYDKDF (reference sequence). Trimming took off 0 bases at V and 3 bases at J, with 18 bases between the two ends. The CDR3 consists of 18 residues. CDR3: CATSRDSARALVKNIQYF. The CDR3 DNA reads TGTGCCACCAGCAGAGATTCGGCCAGGGCATTAGTCAAAAACATTCAGTACTTC.

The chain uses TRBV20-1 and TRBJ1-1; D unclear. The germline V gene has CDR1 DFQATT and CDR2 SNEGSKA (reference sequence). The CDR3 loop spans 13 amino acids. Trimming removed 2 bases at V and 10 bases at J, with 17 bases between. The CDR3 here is CSARSPGLQGAFF. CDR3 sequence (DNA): TGCAGTGCTAGAAGCCCAGGCCTTCAAGGAGCTTTCTTT.

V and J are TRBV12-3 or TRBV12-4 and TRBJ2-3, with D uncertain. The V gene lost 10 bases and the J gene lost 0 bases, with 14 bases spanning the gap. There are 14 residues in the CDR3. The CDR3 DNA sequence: TGTGCCACCTGGTCTTACTCCAGCACAGATACGCAGTATTTT. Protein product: CATWSYSSTDTQYF.

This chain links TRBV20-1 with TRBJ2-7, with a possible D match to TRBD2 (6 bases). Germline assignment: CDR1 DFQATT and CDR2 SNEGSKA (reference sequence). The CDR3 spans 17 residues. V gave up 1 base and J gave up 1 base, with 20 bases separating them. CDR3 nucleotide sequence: TGCAGTGCTAGAGGCCCCACGTTAGGGACTTTGTCCTACGAGCAGTACTTC. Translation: CSARGPTLGTLSYEQYF.

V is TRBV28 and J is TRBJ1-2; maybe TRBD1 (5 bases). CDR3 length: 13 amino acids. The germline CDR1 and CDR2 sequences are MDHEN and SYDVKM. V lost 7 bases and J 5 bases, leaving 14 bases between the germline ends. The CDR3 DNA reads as TGTGCCAGCATCGACGGGACCGAATATGGCTACACCTTC. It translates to CASIDGTEYGYTF.

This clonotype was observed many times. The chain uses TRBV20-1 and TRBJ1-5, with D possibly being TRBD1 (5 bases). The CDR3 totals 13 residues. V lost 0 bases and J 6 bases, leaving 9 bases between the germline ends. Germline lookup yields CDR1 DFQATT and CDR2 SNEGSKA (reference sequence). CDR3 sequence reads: CSAREQGAQPQHF. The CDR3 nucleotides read TGCAGTGCTAGAGAACAAGGGGCTCAGCCCCAGCATTTT.